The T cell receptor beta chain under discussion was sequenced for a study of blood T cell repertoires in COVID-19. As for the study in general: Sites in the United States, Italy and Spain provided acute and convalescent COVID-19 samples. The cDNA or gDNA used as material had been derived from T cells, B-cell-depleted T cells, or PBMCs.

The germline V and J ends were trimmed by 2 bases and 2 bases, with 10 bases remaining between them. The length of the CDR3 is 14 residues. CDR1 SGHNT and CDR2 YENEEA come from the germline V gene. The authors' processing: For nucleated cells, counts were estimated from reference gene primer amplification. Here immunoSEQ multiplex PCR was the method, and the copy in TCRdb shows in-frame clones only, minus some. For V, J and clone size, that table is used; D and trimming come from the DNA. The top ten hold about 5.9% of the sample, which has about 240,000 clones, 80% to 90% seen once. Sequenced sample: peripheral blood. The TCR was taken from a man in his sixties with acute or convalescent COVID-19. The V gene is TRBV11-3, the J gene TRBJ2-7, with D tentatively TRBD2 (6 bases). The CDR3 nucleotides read TGTGCCAGCAGCTTACTCCGGGAGACCTACGAGCAGTACTTC. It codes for CASSLLRETYEQYF.